This entry is about one T cell receptor beta chain. As to time point: persistent/refractory GD, antithyroid drugs over 5 years with positive TRAb. PBMCs were the source of the RNA used for TCR sequencing. V was trimmed by 5 bases and J by 4 bases, leaving 11 bases between them. This CDR3 spans 13 amino acids. Germline lookup yields CDR1 MNHNS and CDR2 SASEGT. This specimen comes from a study of regulatory T cells in long-lasting Graves disease. TCR beta libraries were built with iRepertoire HTBI primers and Arm-PCR of CDR3 regions. MiXCR, run by TCRdb on the multiplex PCR reads, gives a single entry per CDR3 protein. The repertoire holds about 470,000 distinct CDR3 sequences, with around 21% as singletons.

The chain has TRBV6-1 and TRBJ1-1, with a possible D match to TRBD1 (6 bases). The TCR sequence derives from a female donor with Graves disease. The sample was peripheral blood mononuclear cells (PBMCs), taken when the disease was refractory, from a patient treated with antithyroid drugs. The CDR3 spells CASSTDRVTEAFF. The CDR3 DNA reads as TGTGCCAGCAGTACGGACAGAGTCACTGAAGCTTTCTTT.